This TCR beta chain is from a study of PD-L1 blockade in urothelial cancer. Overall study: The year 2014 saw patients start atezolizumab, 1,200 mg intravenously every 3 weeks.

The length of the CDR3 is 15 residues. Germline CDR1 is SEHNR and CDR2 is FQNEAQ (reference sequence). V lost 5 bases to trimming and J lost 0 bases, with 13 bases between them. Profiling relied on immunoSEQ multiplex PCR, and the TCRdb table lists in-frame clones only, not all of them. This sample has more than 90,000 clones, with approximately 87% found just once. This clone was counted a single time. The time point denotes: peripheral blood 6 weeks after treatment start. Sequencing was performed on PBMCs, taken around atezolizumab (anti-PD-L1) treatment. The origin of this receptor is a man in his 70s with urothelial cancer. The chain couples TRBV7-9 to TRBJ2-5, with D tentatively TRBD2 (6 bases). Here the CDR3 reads CASSQLGLHQETQYF. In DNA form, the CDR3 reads TGTGCCAGCAGCCAGCTAGGACTACACCAAGAGACCCAGTACTTC.